The clone carrying this T cell receptor beta chain was recorded at least ten times. The sample comes from a study of T cells in Graves' hyperthyroidism and ophthalmopathy. Amplified TCR beta CDR3 regions derived from RNA transcripts. HTBI primers were used for first-round RT-PCR of the TCR CDR3. In TCRdb, the multiplex PCR reads were re-called with MiXCR into one record per CDR3 protein. The table includes fewer than 600,000 distinct CDR3 sequences, 14% detected once. The specimen was blood. This sequence was found in a woman aged 18-30 years with Graves' hyperthyroidism.

The CDR3 sequence is CASSSGTSGNEQFF. CDR3 DNA sequence: TGTGCCAGCAGCTCGGGGACTAGCGGGAATGAGCAGTTCTTC. The J gene is TRBJ2-1, the V gene TRBV11-2, with 12 bases matching TRBD2. This CDR3 has 14 residues. J gave up 7 bases and V 4 bases, and 2 bases lay outside the gene matches. CDR1 is SGHAT and CDR2 is FQNNGV in the germline V gene.